This TCR beta chain comes out of a study of cytomegalovirus exposure and HLA in healthy donors. Study-wide points: The study reported that TCR beta sequences accurately predicted HLA-A and HLA-B alleles in most subjects. TCR beta chains numbering some 160 were designated cytomegalovirus-associated.

Amplification used 60 Vbeta primers and 13 Jbeta primers. Sequenced by immunoSEQ multiplex PCR; TCRdb stores in-frame clones only, minus some. Of around 150,000 clones listed, around 66% are singletons. In this sample, this clone turned up a few times. The target antigen is unknown. Looked up from germline, CDR1 is SGHDT and CDR2 is YYEEEE. The CDR3 consists of 13 residues. The V and J ends lost 4 bases and 7 bases respectively, with 14 bases between them. What was sequenced was PBMCs. This chain joins TRBV5-6 and TRBJ1-1; tentatively, D is TRBD1 (6 bases). This clonotype was sampled from a woman aged 25-40 years in good health and CMV-seropositive. This chain's CDR3 is CASSLGDRFEAFF. DNA of the CDR3: TGTGCCAGCAGCCTTGGAGACAGGTTTGAAGCTTTCTTT.